This T cell receptor beta chain was sequenced in a study of cytomegalovirus exposure and HLA in healthy donors. Findings of the study overall: A few V segments could not be told apart, such as TRBV6-2 and TRBV6-3, and were left out. Later on, an analysis tied 15,000 to 20,000 TCR beta sequences to HLA alleles at 0.05 false discovery rate.

This clone was found a few times. The antigen remains undetermined. The CDR3 loop spans 18 amino acids. Trimming took 5 bases from V and 2 from J; bases not matched to a gene: 15. The germline V gene has CDR1 LGHNA and CDR2 YSLEER. The primer mix had 60 Vbeta and 13 Jbeta primers. Produced via immunoSEQ multiplex PCR; TCRdb's table is partial and in-frame only. There are about 120,000 clones in the sample; roughly 82% occur only once, and 11% lies in the top ten. Sequencing was carried out using PBMCs. The chain recombines TRBV4-3 with TRBJ1-5, with 7 bases that match TRBD1. This TCR was sampled from a male donor in good health and CMV-seropositive. The CDR3 DNA reads TGCGCCAGCAGCTCCCGGGACAGTAGTATTGGTGGCAATCAGCCCCAGCATTTT. It encodes CASSSRDSSIGGNQPQHF.